The 4 T cell receptor beta chains presented below share a single source sample, sequenced in a study of cytomegalovirus exposure and HLA in healthy donors. The PCR contained 60 Vbeta and 13 Jbeta primers. The table came from immunoSEQ multiplex PCR; TCRdb's copy has only in-frame clones and leaves some out. The sample has roughly 180,000 clones, 80% seen once; the top ten hold approximately 6.7%. Sequenced input: PBMCs. The receptor set was obtained from a man aged 30 to 45 in good health and CMV-seropositive.

As regards this clone: The junction departs from germline at one end; a sequencing error may be responsible. The rearrangement uses TRBV7-9 and TRBJ1-1, with a tentative D call TRBD1 (5 bases). Germline V gene data show CDR1 as SEHNR and CDR2 as FQNEAQ (reference sequence). The CDR3 loop spans 13 amino acids. CDR3 in DNA: TGTTCCAGCAGCTTATGGGGCGCCACTGAAGCTTTCTTT. This translates into CSSSLWGATEAFF.

This clone was counted a single time. The genes are TRBV4-3 and TRBJ2-5; perhaps TRBD2 as D (5 bases). Germline V gene data show CDR1 as LGHNA and CDR2 as YSLEER. With 1 base removed from V and 5 bases from J, the gap between germline ends came to 11 bases. The CDR3 sequence is 14 residues long. The CDR3 sequence is CASSQGGPGETQYF. The CDR3 DNA reads as TGCGCCAGCAGCCAAGGCGGTCCGGGGGAGACCCAGTACTTC.

The chain links TRBV7-6 to TRBJ2-2; tentative D call: TRBD2 (6 bases). Trimming took 5 bases from V and 7 from J, leaving 8 bases between them. Per the germline V gene, CDR1 is SGHVS and CDR2 is FNYEAQ. The CDR3 is 12 residues long. CDR3 coding DNA: TGTGCCAGCAGCCCGCGGGGCGGGGAGCTGTTTTTT. Protein: CASSPRGGELFF.

This clone was observed a handful of times. This chain links TRBV25-1 with TRBJ2-7; 10 bases map to TRBD1. This CDR3 region has 17 residues. The germline V gene has CDR1 MGHDK and CDR2 SYGVNS. V shed 3 bases, J shed 5 bases, and the junction held 13 bases outside the gene matches. The CDR3 is CASSDKVGTGVEDEQYF. The CDR3 coding sequence is TGTGCCAGCAGTGATAAGGTCGGGACAGGGGTGGAAGACGAGCAGTACTTC.